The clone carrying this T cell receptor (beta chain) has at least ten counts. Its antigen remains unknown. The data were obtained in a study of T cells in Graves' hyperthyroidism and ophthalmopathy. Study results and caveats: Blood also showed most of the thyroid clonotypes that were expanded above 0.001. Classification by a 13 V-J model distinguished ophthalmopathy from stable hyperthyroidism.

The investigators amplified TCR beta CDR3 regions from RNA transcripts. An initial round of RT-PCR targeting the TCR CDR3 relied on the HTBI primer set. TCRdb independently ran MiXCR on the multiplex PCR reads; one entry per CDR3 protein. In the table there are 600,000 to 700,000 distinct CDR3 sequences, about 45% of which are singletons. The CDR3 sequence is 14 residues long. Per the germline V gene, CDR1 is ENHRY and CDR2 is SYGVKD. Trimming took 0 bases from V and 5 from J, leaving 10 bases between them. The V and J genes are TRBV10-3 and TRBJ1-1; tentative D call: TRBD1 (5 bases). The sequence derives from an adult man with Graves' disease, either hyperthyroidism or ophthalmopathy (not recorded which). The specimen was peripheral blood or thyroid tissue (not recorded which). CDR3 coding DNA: TGTGCCATCAGTGAGTCAGGGGCAGGAACTGAAGCTTTCTTT. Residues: CAISESGAGTEAFF.